This T cell receptor (beta chain) derives from a study of radiotherapy plus CTLA-4 blockade in lung cancer. The study, taken as a whole, reports: After treatment with radiotherapy plus ipilimumab, TCR clones that came from the tumor expanded in blood.

The table came from immunoSEQ multiplex PCR; TCRdb's copy has only in-frame clones and leaves some out. The profile shows tens of thousands of clones, approximately 84% of them singletons. This CDR3 region has 18 residues. In germline, CDR1 is SGHTA, CDR2 FQGTGA. The V gene end was trimmed by 2 bases and the J gene end by 3 bases; junction bases not matched to a gene: 8. For this clone: Its matching antigen is unknown.

Here the sequenced sample was peripheral blood, taken from a patient treated with radiotherapy plus ipilimumab. This sequence was found in a human donor with non-small cell lung cancer whose response to radiotherapy plus ipilimumab could not be evaluated. V is TRBV7-3 and J is TRBJ2-1; 12 positions match TRBD2. The CDR3 protein is CASSLGRLAGEGYNEQFF. DNA for the CDR3: TGTGCCAGCAGCTTAGGCAGACTAGCGGGAGAGGGCTACAATGAGCAGTTCTTC.